This passage covers 20 T cell receptor beta chains from one sample sequenced in a study of blood T cell repertoires in COVID-19. Sequencing was performed with immunoSEQ multiplex PCR; in TCRdb, only in-frame clones are kept and a portion is missing. The sample lists 110,000 or so clones; approximately 80% were seen once. Material: peripheral blood. The receptors derive from a man in his forties or fifties with acute or convalescent COVID-19.

In its sample, this clone was seen once. The rearrangement links TRBV29-1 to TRBJ2-7, with D possibly TRBD2 on 6 matching bases. This CDR3 is built from 15 residues. Trimming took 5 bases from V and 3 from J, leaving 20 bases between them. Germline loops: CDR1 SQVTM, CDR2 ANQGSEA. The CDR3 spells CSVLGGSSGRYEQYF. In DNA form, the CDR3 reads TGCAGCGTTCTTGGAGGGTCGAGCGGCCGCTACGAGCAGTACTTC.

The chain has TRBV19 and TRBJ2-5, with unresolved D. The CDR3 has 14 residues. Germline V gives CDR1 LNHDA, CDR2 SQIVND (reference sequence). V lost 3 bases to trimming and J lost 0 bases, with 8 bases between them. The CDR3 loop is CASSISGYQETQYF. As DNA, the CDR3 is TGTGCCAGTAGTATTTCCGGGTACCAAGAGACCCAGTACTTC.

The V call is TRBV18, the J call TRBJ2-5; 12 bases fit TRBD2. The CDR3 extends over 15 amino acids. V lost 2 bases, J lost 4 bases, and 2 bases stayed unmatched. Germline V gene data show CDR1 as KGHSH and CDR2 as LQKENI. This chain's CDR3 is CASSPGTSGLETQYF. Here the CDR3 DNA reads TGTGCCAGCTCACCAGGGACTAGCGGGTTAGAGACCCAGTACTTC.

The J gene is TRBJ2-1, the V gene TRBV28; TRBD2 might be the D (6 bases). The V end lost 1 base, the J end lost 0 bases, and 13 bases lay between the germline ends. CDR1 and CDR2 from the germline V gene are MDHEN and SYDVKM. The length of the CDR3 is 17 residues. CDR3 bases: TGTGCCAGCAGTTTATTAGCGGTCACCGGCTCCTACAATGAGCAGTTCTTC. This sequence encodes CASSLLAVTGSYNEQFF. Combining the CDR3 with reference TRBV28 and TRBJ2-1 gives the whole variable domain DVKVTQSSRYLVKRTGEKVFLECVQDMDHENMFWYRQDPGLGLRLIYFSYDVKMKEKGDIPEGYSVSREKKERFSLILESASTNQTSMYLCASSLLAVTGSYNEQFFGPGTRLTVL.

Relative to its sample, this clone is medium-sized. Other DNA sequences in the sample encode the same CDR3. This chain links TRBV6-4 with TRBJ2-1; the match to TRBD2 covers 9 bases. The J segment lost 4 bases and the V segment lost 0 bases, leaving 1 base of the junction unmatched. The CDR3 is made up of 15 amino acids. Germline lookup yields CDR1 MRHNA and CDR2 SNTAGT. CDR3 residues: CASSDSSGSYNEQFF. The CDR3 DNA reads as TGTGCCAGCAGTGACTCTAGCGGGAGTTACAATGAGCAGTTCTTC.

This chain connects TRBV5-4 to TRBJ2-5; 12 bases are shared with TRBD2. Per the germline V gene, CDR1 is SGHNT and CDR2 is YYREEE (reference sequence). The CDR3 length is 16 residues. V was pared by 4 bases and J by 3 bases, with 7 bases of the junction left unmatched. The CDR3 loop reads CASSALLAGGKETQYF. For the CDR3, the DNA is TGTGCCAGCAGCGCCTTACTAGCGGGGGGTAAAGAGACCCAGTACTTC.

The V gene is TRBV19, the J gene TRBJ2-3, with TRBD2 matching 8 bases. Losses at the gene ends were 5 bases for V and 0 bases for J; bases not matched to a gene: 4. The germline gives CDR1 LNHDA, CDR2 SQIVND (reference sequence). The CDR3 sequence is 15 residues long. Written as DNA, the CDR3 is TGTGCCAGTAGTTTTAGCGGGACCAGCACAGATACGCAGTATTTT. Amino acids: CASSFSGTSTDTQYF.

This clone was observed once. The chain links TRBV10-1 to TRBJ2-2; 9 bases are a match to TRBD2. The CDR3 is made up of 16 amino acids. Germline V gives CDR1 WNHNN, CDR2 SYGVQD (reference sequence). J gave up 5 bases and V 6 bases, and 10 bases lay outside the gene matches. CDR3 in amino acids: CASSNAGGPRTGELFF. The CDR3 DNA reads TGCGCCAGCAGCAACGCGGGGGGGCCGAGAACCGGGGAGCTGTTTTTT.

In its sample, this clone was seen a few times. The CDR3 nucleotides read TGTGCCAGCAGCTTAGGGACAGTTAATTCACCCCTCCACTTT. This translates into CASSLGTVNSPLHF. The genes are TRBV11-2 and TRBJ1-6, with a possible D match to TRBD1 (6 bases). Trimming took off 1 base at V and 6 bases at J, with 7 bases between the two ends. The CDR3 length is 14 residues. Germline CDR1 SGHAT, CDR2 FQNNGV.

This clone was picked up a small number of times. The chain employs TRBV4-1 and TRBJ1-6, with a possible D match to TRBD1 (6 bases). The CDR3 runs 16 residues. V was cut by 3 bases and J by 12 bases, with 21 bases left in between. Germline V CDR1 and CDR2: MGHRA, YSYEKL. The CDR3 DNA follows: TGCGCCAGCAGCCAGGCTTTCGGGACACACACCGGACCCCTCCACTTT. As protein: CASSQAFGTHTGPLHF.

The chain is built from TRBV11-3 and TRBJ1-4; 11 positions match TRBD1. The J segment lost 12 bases and the V segment lost 5 bases, leaving 2 bases of the junction unmatched. The germline CDR1 and CDR2 sequences are SGHNT and YENEEA. This CDR3 has 12 residues. CDR3 residues: CASSRTGGELFF. The CDR3 nucleotides are TGTGCCAGCAGCCGGACAGGGGGCGAACTGTTTTTT. The full variable domain, its missing parts supplied by reference TRBV11-3 and TRBJ1-4, is EAGVVQSPRYKIIEKKQPVAFWCNPISGHNTLYWYLQNLGQGPELLIRYENEEAVDDSQLPKDRFSAERLKGVDSTLKIQPAELGDSAVYLCASSRTGGELFFGSGTQLSVL.

This chain joins TRBV19 and TRBJ1-5; D uncertain. Per germline, CDR1 LNHDA and CDR2 SQIVND (reference sequence). The V gene lost 5 bases and the J gene lost 2 bases, with 16 bases spanning the gap. The CDR3 has 16 residues. CDR3 sequence reads: CASSGYREARNQPQHF. The CDR3 region has the DNA TGTGCCAGTAGTGGCTACCGGGAGGCTCGCAATCAGCCCCAGCATTTT.

Note on this clone: The sample contains more than one DNA sequence encoding this CDR3. This rearrangement joins TRBV2 to TRBJ2-7; 9 bases agree with TRBD1. CDR3 length: 12 amino acids. Trimming at V came to 9 bases and at J to 4 bases, leaving 4 bases not matched to a gene. Per germline, CDR1 SNHLY and CDR2 FYNNEI. Written as DNA, the CDR3 is TGTGCCAGGGGGGGACAGGGATACGAGCAGTACTTC. Amino acid sequence: CARGGQGYEQYF.

V and J are TRBV5-1 and TRBJ2-1, with 11 bases matching TRBD2. CDR3 length equals 15 residues. Germline trimming cut 0 bases from V and 4 bases from J; bases unmatched to any gene: 0. Per germline, CDR1 SGHRS and CDR2 YFSETQ. The CDR3 region is CASSLGTSGYNEQFF. In DNA, the CDR3 is TGCGCCAGCAGCTTGGGGACTAGCGGGTACAATGAGCAGTTCTTC. Combining the CDR3 with reference TRBV5-1 and TRBJ2-1 gives the whole variable domain KAGVTQTPRYLIKTRGQQVTLSCSPISGHRSVSWYQQTPGQGLQFLFEYFSETQRNKGNFPGRFSGRQFSNSRSEMNVSTLELGDSALYLCASSLGTSGYNEQFFGPGTRLTVL.

The rearrangement links TRBV6-5 to TRBJ2-1; 8 bases map to TRBD2. This CDR3 region has 12 residues. Germline V gives CDR1 MNHEY, CDR2 SVGAGI. V shed 8 bases, J shed 8 bases, and the junction held 5 bases outside the gene matches. The DNA of the CDR3 is TGTGCCAGCGGAAGCGGGAGCTATGAGCAGTTCTTC. This codes for CASGSGSYEQFF.

This clone was recorded at least ten times. The rearrangement uses TRBV25-1 and TRBJ2-1; D unclear. The CDR3 extends over 13 amino acids. V dropped 3 bases and J dropped 7 bases, with 10 bases sitting between them. The germline CDR1 and CDR2 sequences are MGHDK and SYGVNS. This chain's CDR3 is CASSEISENEQFF. The CDR3 nucleotides read TGTGCCAGCAGTGAGATCAGTGAAAATGAGCAGTTCTTC.

The V gene is TRBV9, the J gene TRBJ1-4; 9 bases line up with TRBD1. Germline V lookup: CDR1 SGDLS, CDR2 YYNGEE. V lost 3 bases to trimming and J lost 0 bases; unmatched junction nucleotides: 6. The CDR3 consists of 17 residues. The CDR3 DNA follows: TGTGCCAGCAGCGCGGACAGGGGCACCACAACTAATGAAAAACTGTTTTTT. Translated, it gives CASSADRGTTTNEKLFF.

The chain recombines TRBV5-1 with TRBJ2-2; 16 bases agree with TRBD2. CDR1 is SGHRS, CDR2 YFSETQ, per germline. The CDR3 contains 19 residues. Unmatched junction bases numbered 7, after V lost 3 bases and J lost 2 bases. CDR3 sequence reads: CASSSQGLAGGLNTGELFF. In nucleotides, the CDR3 is TGCGCCAGCAGCTCCCAGGGACTAGCGGGAGGGTTAAACACCGGGGAGCTGTTTTTT.

Worth noting for this clone: This sample also contains other DNA sequences that code for the same CDR3. This chain uses TRBV6-6 with TRBJ1-6; weak D call: TRBD1 (5 bases). From germline, CDR1 is MNHNY and CDR2 SVGAGI (reference sequence). Trimming took off 0 bases at V and 8 bases at J, with 8 bases between the two ends. The CDR3 loop spans 14 amino acids. CDR3 sequence: CASSYSGEDSPLHF. In DNA, the CDR3 is TGTGCCAGCAGTTACTCAGGGGAGGATTCACCCCTCCACTTT.

This clone is labeled as medium-sized. This rearrangement joins TRBV5-1 to TRBJ2-7, with D maybe TRBD1 (6 bases). CDR3 size: 12 residues. V was clipped by 4 bases and J by 1 base, with 6 bases between them. CDR1 and CDR2 from the germline V gene are SGHRS and YFSETQ. Written as DNA, the CDR3 is TGCGCCAGCAGCGGACAGTCCTACGAGCAGTACTTC. Its protein is CASSGQSYEQYF.